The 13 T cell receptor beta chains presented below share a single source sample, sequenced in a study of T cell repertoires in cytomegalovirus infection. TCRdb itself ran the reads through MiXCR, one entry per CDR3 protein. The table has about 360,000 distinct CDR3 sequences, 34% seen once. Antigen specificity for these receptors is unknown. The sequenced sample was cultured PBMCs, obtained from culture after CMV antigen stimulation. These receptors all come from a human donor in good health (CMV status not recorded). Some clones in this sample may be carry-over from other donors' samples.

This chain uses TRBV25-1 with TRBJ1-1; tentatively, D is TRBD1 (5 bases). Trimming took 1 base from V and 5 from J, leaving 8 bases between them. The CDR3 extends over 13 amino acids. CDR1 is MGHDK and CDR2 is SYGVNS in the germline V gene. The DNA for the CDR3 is TGTGCCAGCAGTGAATTGGGGGGTACTGAAGCTTTCTTT. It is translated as CASSELGGTEAFF. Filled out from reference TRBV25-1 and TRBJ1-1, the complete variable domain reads EADIYQTPRYLVIGTGKKITLECSQTMGHDKMYWYQQDPGMELHLIHYSYGVNSTEKGDLSSESTVSRIRTEHFPLTLESARPSHTSQYLCASSELGGTEAFFGQGTRLTVV.

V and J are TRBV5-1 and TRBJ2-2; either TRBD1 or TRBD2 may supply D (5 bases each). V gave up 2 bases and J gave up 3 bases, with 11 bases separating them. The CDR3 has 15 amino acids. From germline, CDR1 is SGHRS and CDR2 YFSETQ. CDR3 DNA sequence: TGCGCCAGCAGCTTTGGGACGGAATACACCGGGGAGCTGTTTTTT. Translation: CASSFGTEYTGELFF.

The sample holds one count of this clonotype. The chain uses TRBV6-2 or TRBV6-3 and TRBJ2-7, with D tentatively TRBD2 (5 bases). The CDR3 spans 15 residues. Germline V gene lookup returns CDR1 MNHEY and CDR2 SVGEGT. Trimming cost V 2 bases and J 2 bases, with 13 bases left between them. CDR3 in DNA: TGTGCCAGCAGTTACCTAAGCGGTCTTGCCTACGAGCAGTACTTC. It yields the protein CASSYLSGLAYEQYF.

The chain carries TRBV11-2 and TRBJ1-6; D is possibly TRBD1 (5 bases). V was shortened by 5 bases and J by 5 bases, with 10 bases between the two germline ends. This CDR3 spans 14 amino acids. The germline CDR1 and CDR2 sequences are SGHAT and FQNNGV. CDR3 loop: CASSRDGNNSPLHF. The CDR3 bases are TGTGCCAGCAGCAGGGACGGCAATAATTCACCCCTCCACTTT.

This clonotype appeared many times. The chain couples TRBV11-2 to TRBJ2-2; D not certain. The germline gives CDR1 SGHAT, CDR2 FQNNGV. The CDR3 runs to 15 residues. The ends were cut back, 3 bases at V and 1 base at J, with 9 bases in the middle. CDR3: CASSFIVGNTGELFF. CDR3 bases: TGTGCCAGCAGCTTTATCGTGGGGAACACCGGGGAGCTGTTTTTT.

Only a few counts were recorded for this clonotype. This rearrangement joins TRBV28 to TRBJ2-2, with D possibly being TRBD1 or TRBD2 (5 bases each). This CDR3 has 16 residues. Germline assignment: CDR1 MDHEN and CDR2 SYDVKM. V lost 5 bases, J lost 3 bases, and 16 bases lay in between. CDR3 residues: CASSGVGTSHTGELFF. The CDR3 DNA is TGTGCCAGCAGTGGGGTTGGGACGTCCCACACCGGGGAGCTGTTTTTT.

The CDR3 protein is CASSHQPGDRELFF. For the CDR3, the DNA is TGCGCCAGCAGCCACCAGCCAGGGGACCGGGAGCTGTTTTTT. The J gene is TRBJ2-2, the V gene TRBV5-1; the D gene is possibly TRBD1 (6 bases). Per germline, CDR1 SGHRS and CDR2 YFSETQ. The CDR3 has 14 amino acids. Trimming removed 4 bases at V and 9 bases at J, with 16 bases between.

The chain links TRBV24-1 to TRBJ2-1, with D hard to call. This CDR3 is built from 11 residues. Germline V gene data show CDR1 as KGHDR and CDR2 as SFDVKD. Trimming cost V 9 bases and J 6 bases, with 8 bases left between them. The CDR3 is CATGYLNEQFF. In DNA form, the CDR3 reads TGTGCCACCGGATACCTCAATGAGCAGTTCTTC.

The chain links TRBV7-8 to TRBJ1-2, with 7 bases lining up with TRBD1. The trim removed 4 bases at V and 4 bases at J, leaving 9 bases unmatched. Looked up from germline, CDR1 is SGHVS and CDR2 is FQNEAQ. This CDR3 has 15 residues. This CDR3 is CASSSKRTGVYGYTF. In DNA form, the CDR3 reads TGTGCCAGCAGCTCAAAAAGGACAGGCGTCTATGGCTACACCTTC.

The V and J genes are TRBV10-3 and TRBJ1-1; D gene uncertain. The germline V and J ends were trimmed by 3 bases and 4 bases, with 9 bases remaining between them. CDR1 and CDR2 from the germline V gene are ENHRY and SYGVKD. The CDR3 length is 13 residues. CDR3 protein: CAISETRVTEAFF. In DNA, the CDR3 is TGTGCCATCAGTGAAACGAGGGTCACTGAAGCTTTCTTT.

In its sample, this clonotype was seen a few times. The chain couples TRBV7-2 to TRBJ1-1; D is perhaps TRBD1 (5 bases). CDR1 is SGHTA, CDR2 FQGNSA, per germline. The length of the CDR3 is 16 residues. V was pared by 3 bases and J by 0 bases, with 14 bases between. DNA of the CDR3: TGTGCCAGCAGCTTGGACTATGGGACTTTGAACACTGAAGCTTTCTTT. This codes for CASSLDYGTLNTEAFF.

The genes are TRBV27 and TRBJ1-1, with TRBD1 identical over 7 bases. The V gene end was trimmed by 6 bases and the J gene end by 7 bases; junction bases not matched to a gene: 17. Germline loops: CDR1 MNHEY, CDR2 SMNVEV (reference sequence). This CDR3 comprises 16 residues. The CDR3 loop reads CASRKNRGVGLGEAFF. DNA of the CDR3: TGTGCCAGCAGGAAGAACAGGGGAGTCGGATTAGGTGAAGCTTTCTTT.

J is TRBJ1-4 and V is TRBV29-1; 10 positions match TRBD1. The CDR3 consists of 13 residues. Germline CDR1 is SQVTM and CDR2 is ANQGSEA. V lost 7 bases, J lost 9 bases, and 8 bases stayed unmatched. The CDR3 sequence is CSALGQGDQKLFF. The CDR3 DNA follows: TGCAGCGCCTTAGGACAGGGGGATCAAAAACTGTTTTTT. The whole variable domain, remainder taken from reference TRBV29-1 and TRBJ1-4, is SAVISQKPSRDICQRGTSLTIQCQVDSQVTMMFWYRQQPGQSLTLIATANQGSEATYESGFVIDKFPISRPNLTFSTLTVSNMSPEDSSIYLCSALGQGDQKLFFGSGTQLSVL.